The rows below give T cell receptor beta chains drawn from one sample of a study of blood T cell repertoires in COVID-19. Profiled with immunoSEQ multiplex PCR; TCRdb holds only in-frame clones, not every one. The sample lists around 97,000 clones; roughly 89% were seen once. Input material: peripheral blood. These receptors originate from a woman of 80 years or more in a cohort sampled during active COVID-19. CDR3s include the opening cysteine and the closing phenylalanine or tryptophan. A D gene is named only where the DNA matches it firmly. For some rows the clone size is stated as once, few or many, or as a class when expanded; others skip it.

J gene	clone size	D gene	V gene	CDR3 DNA	CDR3 protein
TRBJ2-2	.	TRBD2	TRBV27	TGTGCCAGCAGTGCCCAGCTAGCGGGAGTAGTTGGGGGCGGGGAGCTGTTTTTT	CASSAQLAGVVGGGELFF
TRBJ2-2	.	TRBD1	TRBV5-4	TGTGCCAGCAGCACGGGACAGGGGGTCCCCGGGGAGCTGTTTTTT	CASSTGQGVPGELFF
TRBJ2-2	once	.	TRBV5-1	TGCGCCAGCAGCCCGACAGAGCCCGACACCGGGGAGCTGTTTTTT	CASSPTEPDTGELFF
TRBJ2-7	.	.	TRBV11-3	TGTGCCAGCATTGAGGAGCAGTACTTC	CASIEEQYF
TRBJ2-3	once	TRBD2	TRBV24-1	TGTGCCACCAGTGACAGCGGGAGGGAGGATACGCAGTATTTT	CATSDSGREDTQYF
TRBJ1-1	.	.	TRBV29-1	TGCAGCGTTGTACAGGGGAACACTGAAGCTTTCTTT	CSVVQGNTEAFF
TRBJ2-1	.	.	TRBV5-8	TGTGCCAGCGGTTCAGGGGTGGGAAAGTACAATGAGCAGTTCTTC	CASGSGVGKYNEQFF
TRBJ2-5	.	TRBD2	TRBV24-1	TGTGCCACCAGTGATCCAAGCGGGGCGGGAGAGACCCAGTACTTC	CATSDPSGAGETQYF
TRBJ1-6	once	TRBD1	TRBV2	TGTGCCACTCTACAGGGGGCGGGTTCACCCCTCCACTTT	CATLQGAGSPLHF
TRBJ1-6	.	.	TRBV18	TGTGCCAGCTCAAACAGGGAAAGTGCCTATAATTCACCCCTCCACTTT	CASSNRESAYNSPLHF
TRBJ2-7	.	TRBD1	TRBV5-1	TGCGCCAGCAGCACTTCCGGGACAGGGTACTCCTACGAGCAGTACTTC	CASSTSGTGYSYEQYF
TRBJ1-5	.	TRBD1	TRBV5-1	TGCGCCAGCAGCTTGGGAGGGGGCATAGGTCAGCCCCAGCATTTT	CASSLGGGIGQPQHF
TRBJ1-2	.	TRBD1	TRBV28	TGTGCCAGCATCAGGGGGGACCCGGGCTATGGCTACACCTTC	CASIRGDPGYGYTF
TRBJ1-1	.	.	TRBV4-2	TGTGCCAGCAGCCAAGATCGGTGGACTGAAGCTTTCTTT	CASSQDRWTEAFF
TRBJ1-1	.	.	TRBV12-3/TRBV12-4	TGTGCCAGCAGCCTGACAGAGAACACTGAAGCTTTCTTT	CASSLTENTEAFF
TRBJ2-7	.	TRBD1	TRBV6-5	TGTGCCAGCAGACCTGACAGGGTGCAGAGGGGGGAGCAGTACTTC	CASRPDRVQRGEQYF
TRBJ2-2	.	.	TRBV3-1/TRBV3-2	TGTGCCAGCAGCCCGGACTACGCCGGGGAGCTGTTTTTT	CASSPDYAGELFF
TRBJ2-1	few	.	TRBV5-4	TGTGCCAGCAGCTTGGGGCGGAACGAGGAGCAGTTCTTC	CASSLGRNEEQFF